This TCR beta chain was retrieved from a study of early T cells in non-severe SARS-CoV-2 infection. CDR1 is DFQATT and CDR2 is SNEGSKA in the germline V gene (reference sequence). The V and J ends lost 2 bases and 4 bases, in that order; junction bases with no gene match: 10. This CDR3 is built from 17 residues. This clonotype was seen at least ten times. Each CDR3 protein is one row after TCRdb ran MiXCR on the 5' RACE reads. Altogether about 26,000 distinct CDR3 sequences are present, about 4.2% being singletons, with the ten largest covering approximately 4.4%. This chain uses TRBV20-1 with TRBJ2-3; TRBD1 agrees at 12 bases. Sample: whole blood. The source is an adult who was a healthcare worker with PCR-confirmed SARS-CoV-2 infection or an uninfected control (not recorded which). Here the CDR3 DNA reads TGCAGTGCTAGACGAGATCCCGGGACAGGGGGCGCAGATACGCAGTATTTT. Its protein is CSARRDPGTGGADTQYF.